This note documents a single TCR beta chain sequence. Its antigen is still unknown. The data originate from a study of shared clonotypes between healthy human individuals. The wider study: Two women and three men aged 18 to 49 made up the donors. Researchers assigned three CD4 naive, three CD4 memory, two CD8 naive and one CD8 memory plate to each donor.

The assay was immunoSEQ multiplex PCR, and TCRdb's table has in-frame clones only and misses some. The profile covers 2 million to 2.5 million clones, with 85% to 95% appearing a single time and around 0.35% taken by the ten largest. Findings and limits, study-wide: Generation of non-shared clonotypes was less probable than generation of clonotypes shared by all four donors.

CDR1 is MNHEY and CDR2 is SMNVEV in the germline V gene (reference sequence). The CDR3 spans 15 residues. The V gene end was trimmed by 5 bases and the J gene end by 7 bases; junction bases not matched to a gene: 5. The sample was naive CD4+ T cells from PBMCs. Sample subset: CD45RA+ positively selected. The chain recombines TRBV27 with TRBJ2-2, with 12 positions matching TRBD2. The receptor comes from a man aged 18 to 30 in good health. Some clones in this sample may be carry-over from other donors' samples. CDR3 in DNA: TGTGCCAGCAGTCCATCACTAGCGGGAGGCGGGGAGCTGTTTTTT. Translating gives CASSPSLAGGGELFF.